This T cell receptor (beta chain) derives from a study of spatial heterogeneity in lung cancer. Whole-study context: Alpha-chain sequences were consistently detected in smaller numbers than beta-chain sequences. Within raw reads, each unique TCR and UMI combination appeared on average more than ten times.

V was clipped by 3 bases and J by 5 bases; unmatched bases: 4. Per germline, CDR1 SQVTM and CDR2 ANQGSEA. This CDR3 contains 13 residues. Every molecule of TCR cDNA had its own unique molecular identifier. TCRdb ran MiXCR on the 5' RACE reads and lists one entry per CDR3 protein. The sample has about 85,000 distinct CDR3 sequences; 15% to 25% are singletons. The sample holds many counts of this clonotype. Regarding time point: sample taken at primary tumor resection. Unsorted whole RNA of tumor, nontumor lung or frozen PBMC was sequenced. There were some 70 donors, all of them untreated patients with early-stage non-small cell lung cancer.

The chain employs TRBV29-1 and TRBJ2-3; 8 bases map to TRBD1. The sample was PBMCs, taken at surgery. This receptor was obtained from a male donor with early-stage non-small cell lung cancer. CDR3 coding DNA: TGCAGCGTTGAGGGACAGGAAGTAGATACGCAGTATTTT. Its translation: CSVEGQEVDTQYF.